This is a list of T cell receptor beta chains from one sample in a study of high-grade serous ovarian cancer treatment subgroups. The repertoire was sequenced with immunoSEQ multiplex PCR; TCRdb's copy has only in-frame clones and lacks some. The sample consists of around 30,000 clones, about 86% of them appearing once. Sequences were obtained from tumor tissue. The receptor source for this set is a human donor with high-grade serous ovarian cancer. Both conserved end residues are part of each CDR3. A D gene is named only where the DNA matches it firmly. Size tells how often a clone was seen (once, few, many) or the class of an expanded clone, and some rows leave it out.

J gene: TRBJ2-5; D gene: TRBD1; V gene: TRBV5-4; clone size: -; CDR3 protein: CASSFGTEKEAQYF; CDR3 DNA: TGTGCCAGCAGCTTCGGGACAGAAAAAGAGGCCCAGTACTTC
J gene: TRBJ1-1; D gene: -; V gene: TRBV28; clone size: -; CDR3 protein: CASSLDGMNTEAFF; CDR3 DNA: TGTGCCAGCAGCCTCGACGGAATGAACACTGAAGCTTTCTTT
J gene: TRBJ1-2; D gene: TRBD1; V gene: TRBV18; clone size: -; CDR3 protein: CASSLRDRGQDGYTF; CDR3 DNA: TGTGCCAGCTCACTCCGGGACAGGGGGCAGGATGGCTACACCTTC
J gene: TRBJ2-7; D gene: -; V gene: TRBV21-1; clone size: -; CDR3 protein: CASSNRNSFSYEQYF; CDR3 DNA: TGTGCCAGCAGCAATAGGAATAGCTTTAGCTACGAGCAGTACTTC
J gene: TRBJ2-7; D gene: TRBD1; V gene: TRBV25-1; clone size: -; CDR3 protein: CASSEWDRALDEQYF; CDR3 DNA: TGTGCCAGCAGTGAATGGGACAGGGCTTTAGACGAGCAGTACTTC
J gene: TRBJ2-7; D gene: -; V gene: TRBV27; clone size: -; CDR3 protein: CASSLSWLRGEQYF; CDR3 DNA: TGTGCCAGCAGTTTATCTTGGCTGAGGGGCGAGCAGTACTTC
J gene: TRBJ2-1; D gene: TRBD2; V gene: TRBV5-1; clone size: -; CDR3 protein: CASERGLANNEQFF; CDR3 DNA: TGCGCCAGCGAGAGGGGACTAGCCAACAATGAGCAGTTCTTC
J gene: TRBJ2-3; D gene: TRBD2; V gene: TRBV2; clone size: -; CDR3 protein: CASSPWTRSGTQYF; CDR3 DNA: TGTGCCAGCAGTCCCTGGACTAGGTCTGGTACGCAGTATTTT
J gene: TRBJ2-7; D gene: -; V gene: TRBV30; clone size: -; CDR3 protein: CAWSMVREQYF; CDR3 DNA: TGTGCCTGGAGCATGGTGCGCGAGCAGTACTTC
J gene: TRBJ2-7; D gene: -; V gene: TRBV5-6; clone size: -; CDR3 protein: CASSRGNEQYF; CDR3 DNA: TGTGCCAGCAGCCGGGGGAACGAGCAGTACTTC
J gene: TRBJ2-1; D gene: -; V gene: TRBV6-6; clone size: -; CDR3 protein: CASSPSSGQFF; CDR3 DNA: TGTGCCAGCAGTCCCAGTTCGGGGCAGTTCTTC
J gene: TRBJ1-1; D gene: TRBD1; V gene: TRBV15; clone size: -; CDR3 protein: CATYGTGGTEAFF; CDR3 DNA: TGTGCCACCTATGGGACAGGTGGGACTGAAGCTTTCTTT
J gene: TRBJ2-5; D gene: -; V gene: TRBV19; clone size: -; CDR3 protein: CASSSIVRETQYF; CDR3 DNA: TGTGCCAGTAGTAGTATTGTGAGGGAGACCCAGTACTTC
J gene: TRBJ2-1; D gene: TRBD1; V gene: TRBV4-1; clone size: -; CDR3 protein: CASSRRQVTMTGDGDNEQFF; CDR3 DNA: TGCGCCAGCAGCCGACGCCAAGTTACGATGACAGGGGATGGGGACAATGAGCAGTTCTTC
J gene: TRBJ2-3; D gene: -; V gene: TRBV9; clone size: few; CDR3 protein: CASPKRSTDTQYF; CDR3 DNA: TGTGCCAGCCCTAAGCGGAGCACAGATACGCAGTATTTT
J gene: TRBJ2-3; D gene: TRBD2; V gene: TRBV25-1; clone size: -; CDR3 protein: CASSDPLREGDTQYF; CDR3 DNA: TGTGCCAGCAGTGATCCCCTCCGGGAGGGAGATACGCAGTATTTT
J gene: TRBJ2-4; D gene: -; V gene: TRBV9; clone size: few; CDR3 protein: CASRRDGENIQYF; CDR3 DNA: TGTGCCAGCCGGAGGGACGGGGAAAACATTCAGTACTTC